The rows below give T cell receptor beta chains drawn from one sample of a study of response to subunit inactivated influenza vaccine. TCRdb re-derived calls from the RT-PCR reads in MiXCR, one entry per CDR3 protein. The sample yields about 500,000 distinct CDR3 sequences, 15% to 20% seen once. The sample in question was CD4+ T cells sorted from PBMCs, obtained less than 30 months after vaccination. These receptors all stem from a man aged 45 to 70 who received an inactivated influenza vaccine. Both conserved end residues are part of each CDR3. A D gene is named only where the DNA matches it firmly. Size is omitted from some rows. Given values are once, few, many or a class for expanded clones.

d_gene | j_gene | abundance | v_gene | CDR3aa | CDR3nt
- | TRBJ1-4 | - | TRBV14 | CASSLGWTNEKLFF | TGTGCCAGCAGCCTAGGGTGGACTAATGAAAAACTGTTTTTT
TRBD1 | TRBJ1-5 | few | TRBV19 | CASSIIGGSNQPQHF | TGTGCCAGTAGTATAATAGGGGGCTCTAATCAGCCCCAGCATTTT
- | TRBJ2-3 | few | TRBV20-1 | CSFTVGGGADTQYF | TGCTCGTTCACCGTAGGGGGTGGCGCAGATACGCAGTATTTT
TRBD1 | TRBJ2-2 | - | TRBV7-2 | CASSRRQGGTGELFF | TGTGCCAGCAGTCGACGACAGGGGGGCACCGGGGAGCTGTTTTTT
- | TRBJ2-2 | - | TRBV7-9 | CASSPDTLAAGELFF | TGTGCCAGCAGCCCGGACACGCTAGCCGCCGGGGAGCTGTTTTTT
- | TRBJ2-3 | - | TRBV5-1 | CASSLVGGVTDTQYF | TGCGCCAGCAGCTTGGTTGGGGGAGTCACAGATACGCAGTATTTT
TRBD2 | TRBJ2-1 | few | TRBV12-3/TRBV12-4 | CASSLWTSGNNEQFF | TGTGCCAGCAGTTTATGGACTAGCGGAAACAATGAGCAGTTCTTC
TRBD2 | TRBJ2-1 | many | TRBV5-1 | CASSFLSGGAGEQFF | TGCGCCAGCAGCTTTCTAAGCGGGGGGGCCGGTGAGCAGTTCTTC
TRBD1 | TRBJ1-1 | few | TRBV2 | CASSGQGDTEAFF | TGTGCCAGCAGTGGACAGGGAGACACTGAAGCTTTCTTT
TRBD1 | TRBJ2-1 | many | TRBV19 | CASTPGRGPGNEQFF | TGTGCCAGTACCCCCGGTAGGGGGCCGGGCAATGAGCAGTTCTTC
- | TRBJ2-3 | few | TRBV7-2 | CASSLGPEFDTQYF | TGTGCCAGCAGCTTAGGCCCTGAGTTTGATACGCAGTATTTT
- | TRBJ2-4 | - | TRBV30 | CAWKVRGGSGGIQYF | TGTGCCTGGAAGGTCAGGGGAGGGAGTGGGGGCATTCAGTACTTC
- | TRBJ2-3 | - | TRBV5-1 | CASSITRQGTDTQYF | TGCGCCAGCAGCATAACCCGACAGGGCACAGATACGCAGTATTTT
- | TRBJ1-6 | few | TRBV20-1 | CSARVMSSYNSPLHF | TGCAGTGCTAGAGTGATGAGCTCCTATAATTCACCCCTCCACTTT
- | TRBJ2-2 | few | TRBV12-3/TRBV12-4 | CASSLLAAGSNTGELFF | TGTGCCAGCAGTTTATTGGCGGCAGGGTCGAACACCGGGGAGCTGTTTTTT
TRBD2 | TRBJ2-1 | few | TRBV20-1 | CSAAGVSAGGPPEQFF | TGCAGTGCCGCGGGGGTCTCAGCGGGGGGGCCCCCTGAGCAGTTCTTC
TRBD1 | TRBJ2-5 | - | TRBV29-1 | CSANTGQGVVETQYF | TGCAGCGCAAACACGGGACAGGGGGTGGTAGAGACCCAGTACTTC
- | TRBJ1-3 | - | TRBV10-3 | CAISDRAYGNTIYF | TGTGCCATCAGTGACAGGGCCTATGGAAACACCATATATTTT
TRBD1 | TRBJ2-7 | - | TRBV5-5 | CASSSDWTGGYEQYF | TGTGCCAGCAGCTCGGATTGGACAGGGGGCTACGAGCAGTACTTC
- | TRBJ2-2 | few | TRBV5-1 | CASSLGLVGAGELFF | TGCGCCAGCAGCTTGGGACTAGTGGGTGCCGGGGAGCTGTTTTTT
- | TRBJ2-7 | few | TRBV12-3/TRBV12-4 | CASSLTGTSTYEQYF | TGTGCCAGCAGTTTAACCGGGACTTCTACCTACGAGCAGTACTTC
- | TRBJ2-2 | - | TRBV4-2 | CASSQEASGELFF | TGTGCCAGCAGCCAAGAGGCCTCCGGGGAGCTGTTTTTT
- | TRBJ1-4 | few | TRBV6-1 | CASSSGSFNEKLFF | TGTGCCAGCAGCTCCGGGTCCTTTAATGAAAAACTGTTTTTT
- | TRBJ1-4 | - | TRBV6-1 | CASNQGEKLFF | TGTGCCAGCAACCAGGGGGAAAAACTGTTTTTT
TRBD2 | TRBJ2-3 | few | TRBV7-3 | CASSTSGSRRDTQYF | TGTGCCAGCAGCACTAGCGGGAGTCGGAGAGATACGCAGTATTTT
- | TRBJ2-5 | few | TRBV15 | CATSRVTETQYF | TGTGCCACCAGCAGGGTAACGGAGACCCAGTACTTC
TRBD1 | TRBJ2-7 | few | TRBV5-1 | CASSLLTGERRYEQYF | TGCGCCAGCAGCTTACTAACAGGGGAAAGGAGGTACGAGCAGTACTTC
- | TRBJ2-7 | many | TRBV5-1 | CASSPVSSYEQYF | TGCGCCAGCAGCCCGGTGAGCTCCTACGAGCAGTACTTC
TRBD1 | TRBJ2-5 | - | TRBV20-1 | CSATKGQGGETQYF | TGCAGTGCCACTAAGGGACAGGGTGGCGAGACCCAGTACTTC
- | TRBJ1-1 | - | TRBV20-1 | CSAAQGVNTEAFF | TGCAGCGCCGCACAAGGGGTGAACACTGAAGCTTTCTTT
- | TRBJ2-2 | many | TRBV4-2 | CASSQHTNTGELFF | TGTGCCAGCAGCCAGCACACGAACACCGGGGAGCTGTTTTTT
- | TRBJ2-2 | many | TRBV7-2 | CASSLAPGGGRGTGELFF | TGTGCCAGCAGCTTAGCGCCGGGCGGGGGCCGAGGAACCGGGGAGCTGTTTTTT
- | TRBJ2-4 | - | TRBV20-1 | CSAPFGLAKNIQYF | TGCAGTGCTCCTTTCGGACTTGCCAAAAACATTCAGTACTTC
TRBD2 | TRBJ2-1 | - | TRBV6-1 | CASSTTSGAYNEQFF | TGTGCCAGCAGTACAACTAGCGGGGCTTACAATGAGCAGTTCTTC
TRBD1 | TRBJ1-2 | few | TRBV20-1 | CSAAGQGENGYTF | TGCAGTGCTGCAGGACAGGGGGAGAATGGCTACACCTTC
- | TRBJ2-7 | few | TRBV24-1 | CATSGTPSYEQYF | TGTGCCACCAGTGGGACACCCTCCTACGAGCAGTACTTC
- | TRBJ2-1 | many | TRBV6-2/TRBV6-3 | CASSYSRDNEQFF | TGTGCCAGCAGTTACTCGCGTGACAATGAGCAGTTCTTC
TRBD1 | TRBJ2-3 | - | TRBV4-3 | CASSPTGQGTDTQYF | TGCGCCAGCAGCCCCACTGGACAGGGCACAGATACGCAGTATTTT
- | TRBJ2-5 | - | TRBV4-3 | CASSQDIGGGGYQETQYF | TGCGCCAGCAGCCAAGATATCGGGGGAGGGGGGTACCAAGAGACCCAGTACTTC
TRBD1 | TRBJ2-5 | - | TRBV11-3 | CASSLGGQGDETQYF | TGTGCCAGCAGCTTAGGCGGACAGGGAGATGAGACCCAGTACTTC
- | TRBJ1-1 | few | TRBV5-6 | CASSLWGGGNTEAFF | TGTGCCAGCAGCTTGTGGGGAGGTGGAAACACTGAAGCTTTCTTT
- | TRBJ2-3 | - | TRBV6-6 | CASSWASYGSGYF | TGTGCCAGCAGTTGGGCGTCATACGGGTCGGGGTATTTT
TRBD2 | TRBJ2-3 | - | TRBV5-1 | CAGSSGSFRDTQYF | TGCGCCGGATCAAGCGGGAGTTTCAGAGATACGCAGTATTTT
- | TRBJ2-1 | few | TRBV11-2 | CASSLGGGGNEQFF | TGTGCCAGCAGCTTAGGTGGGGGTGGCAATGAGCAGTTCTTC
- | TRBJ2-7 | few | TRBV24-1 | CATSDTTGSTYEQYF | TGTGCCACCAGTGATACCACAGGGTCCACCTACGAGCAGTACTTC
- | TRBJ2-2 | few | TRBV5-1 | CASSLVGGGHNTGELFF | TGCGCCAGCAGCTTGGTCGGCGGGGGACATAACACCGGGGAGCTGTTTTTT
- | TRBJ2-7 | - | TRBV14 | CASSRRPGSAYYPHEQYF | TGTGCCAGCAGCCGCCGTCCAGGGTCGGCCTACTACCCTCACGAGCAGTACTTC
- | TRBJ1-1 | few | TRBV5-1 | CASSLGAGAEAFF | TGCGCCAGCAGCTTGGGGGCAGGGGCTGAAGCTTTCTTT
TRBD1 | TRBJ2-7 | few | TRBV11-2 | CASKSRTGAGSYEQYF | TGTGCCAGCAAATCCCGGACAGGGGCCGGCTCCTACGAGCAGTACTTC